This TCR beta chain was recovered during a study of early T cells in non-severe SARS-CoV-2 infection. Study overall: Chains were unpaired, as sequencing was done on bulk RNA from unsorted whole blood.

Tagging with unique molecular identifiers was applied to individual cDNA molecules. TCRdb fed the 5' RACE reads into MiXCR, producing one record per CDR3 protein. The table shows 20,000 to 25,000 distinct CDR3 sequences, with approximately 4.6% occurring only once. Worth noting for this clonotype: Antigen: not known.

Overall study findings and caveats: Matching with VDJdb favored anti-spike CD8 responses (missing private and CD4 specificities).

Per the germline V gene, CDR1 is LGHNA and CDR2 is YNFKEQ. This CDR3 has 15 residues. V was cut by 1 base and J by 4 bases, with 12 bases left in between. The J gene is TRBJ2-3, the V gene TRBV4-2; D not certain. Sequencing was done on a sample of whole blood. This TCR was recovered from an adult who was a healthcare worker with PCR-confirmed SARS-CoV-2 infection or an uninfected control (not recorded which). CDR3 amino acids: CASSQVDQPADTQYF. CDR3 in DNA: TGTGCCAGCAGCCAAGTCGATCAGCCCGCAGATACGCAGTATTTT.